This T cell receptor beta chain is from a study of T-cell memory formation after mild COVID-19. Turning to the study itself: TCR clusters showed largely donor specificity.

MiXCR, run by TCRdb on the 5' RACE reads, gives a single entry per CDR3 protein. The sample includes fewer than 350,000 distinct CDR3 sequences, approximately 7.6% of them seen just once. The ends were cut back, 1 base at V and 8 bases at J, with 11 bases in the middle. Per germline, CDR1 SEHNR and CDR2 FQNEAQ (reference sequence). There are 14 residues in the CDR3. Study findings and constraints: Clones contracting across day 15 to 85 had a balanced CD4/CD8 profile; later expanding clones leaned CD4+. Pre-infection memory showed some responding clones, and this suggested that cross-reactive memory joined. Contracting CD4+ clones lay largely in CM and EM, with CD8+ ones residing in EMRA.

On this clonotype: The target antigen is unknown.

Specimen: PBMCs or a T cell subset sorted from them (not recorded which). The chain has TRBV7-9 and TRBJ1-4; D unresolved. This receptor was taken from a man between 18 and 29 years old who had mild COVID-19 (a few samples of this study predate the infection). Cell type and time point are not known. CDR3 protein: CASSLGRGSEKLFF. Here the CDR3 DNA reads TGTGCCAGCAGCTTAGGACGGGGTTCGGAAAAACTGTTTTTT.